This TCR beta chain was documented in a study of blood T cell repertoires in COVID-19. The V gene's germline CDR1 is LNHDA and CDR2 SQIVND (reference sequence). CDR3 length equals 16 residues. The trim removed 6 bases at V and 6 bases at J, leaving 14 bases unmatched. Sequencing used immunoSEQ multiplex PCR; TCRdb keeps in-frame clones, though not all of them. The sample includes fewer than 85,000 clones, 87% of them seen just once. Sequencing was performed on peripheral blood. The TCR originated in a man between 45 and 60 years old with active COVID-19. The genes are TRBV19 and TRBJ1-2; 9 positions agree with TRBD1. The CDR3 nucleotides read TGTGCCAGTAGACCGGGACAGGGCGGGTACTTCCATGGCTACACCTTC. This encodes CASRPGQGGYFHGYTF.